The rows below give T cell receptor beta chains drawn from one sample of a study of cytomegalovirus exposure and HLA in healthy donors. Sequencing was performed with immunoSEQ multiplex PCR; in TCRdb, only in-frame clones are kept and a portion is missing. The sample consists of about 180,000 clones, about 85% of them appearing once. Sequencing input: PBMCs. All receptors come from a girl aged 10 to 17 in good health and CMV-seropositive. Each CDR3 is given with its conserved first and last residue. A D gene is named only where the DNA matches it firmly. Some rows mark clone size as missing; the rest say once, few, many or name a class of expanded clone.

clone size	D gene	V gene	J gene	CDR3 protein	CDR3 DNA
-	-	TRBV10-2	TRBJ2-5	CASSLDSPYQETQYF	TGCGCCAGCAGCCTGGACTCCCCGTACCAAGAGACCCAGTACTTC
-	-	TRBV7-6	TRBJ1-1	CASSFTGNTEAFF	TGTGCCAGCAGCTTTACAGGGAACACTGAAGCTTTCTTT
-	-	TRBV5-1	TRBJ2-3	CASSFRAGVDTQYF	TGCGCCAGCAGCTTCCGAGCGGGTGTGGATACGCAGTATTTT
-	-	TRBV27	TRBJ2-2	CASSSSGRRGELFF	TGTGCCAGCAGTTCATCAGGGAGAAGGGGGGAGCTGTTTTTT
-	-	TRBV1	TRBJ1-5	CTSSRGWAGALRQPQHF	TGCACCAGCAGCCGAGGGTGGGCAGGGGCCCTTAGGCAGCCCCAGCATTTT
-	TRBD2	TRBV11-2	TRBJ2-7	CASRQMSGRAPYEQYF	TGTGCCAGCAGACAGATGAGCGGGAGGGCCCCCTACGAGCAGTACTTC
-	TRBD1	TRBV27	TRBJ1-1	CASSFLDRGHTEAFF	TGTGCCAGCAGTTTTTTGGACAGGGGGCACACTGAAGCTTTCTTT
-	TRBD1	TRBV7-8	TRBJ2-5	CASSLLDRGKETQYF	TGTGCCAGCAGCCTGTTGGACAGGGGGAAAGAGACCCAGTACTTC
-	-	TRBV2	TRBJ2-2	CASSGGYTGELFF	TGTGCCAGCAGTGGAGGGTATACCGGGGAGCTGTTTTTT
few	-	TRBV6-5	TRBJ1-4	CASSLDREKLFF	TGTGCCAGCAGTCTTGACAGGGAAAAACTGTTTTTT
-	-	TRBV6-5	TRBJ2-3	CASNGKGVTDTQYF	TGTGCCAGCAACGGGAAAGGAGTGACAGATACGCAGTATTTT
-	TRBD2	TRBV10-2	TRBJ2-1	CASSESKTSHEQFF	TGCGCCAGCAGTGAGTCTAAGACTAGCCATGAGCAGTTCTTC
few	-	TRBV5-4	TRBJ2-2	CASSLKAGTNTGELFF	TGTGCCAGCAGCTTGAAGGCGGGCACGAACACCGGGGAGCTGTTTTTT
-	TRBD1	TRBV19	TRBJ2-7	CASRDRGHEQYF	TGTGCCAGTAGGGACAGGGGCCACGAGCAGTACTTC
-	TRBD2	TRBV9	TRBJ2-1	CASSVAAGDSVEQFF	TGTGCCAGCAGCGTAGCCGCGGGAGATAGCGTTGAGCAGTTCTTC
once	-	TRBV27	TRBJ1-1	CASSRGMNTEAFF	TGTGCCAGCAGCAGGGGCATGAACACTGAAGCTTTCTTT
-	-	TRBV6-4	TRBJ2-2	CASSDRLRGTGELFF	TGTGCCAGCAGTGATCGCCTAAGGGGCACCGGGGAGCTGTTTTTT
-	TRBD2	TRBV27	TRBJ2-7	CASSPGTSGYEQYF	TGTGCCAGCAGTCCTGGGACTAGCGGATACGAGCAGTACTTC